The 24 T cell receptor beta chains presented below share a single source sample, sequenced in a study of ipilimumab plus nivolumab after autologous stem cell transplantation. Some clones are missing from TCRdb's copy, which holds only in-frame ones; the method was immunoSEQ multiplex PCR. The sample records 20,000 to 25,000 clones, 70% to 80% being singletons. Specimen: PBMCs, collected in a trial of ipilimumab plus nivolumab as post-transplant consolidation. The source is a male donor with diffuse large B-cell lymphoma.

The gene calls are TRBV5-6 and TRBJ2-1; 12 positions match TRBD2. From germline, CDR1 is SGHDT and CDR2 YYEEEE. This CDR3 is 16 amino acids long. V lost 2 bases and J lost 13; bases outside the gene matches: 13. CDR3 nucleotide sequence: TGTGCCAGCAGCTTAAGCGCTAGCGGGGGGGCGTATAGACAGTTCTTC. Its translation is CASSLSASGGAYRQFF.

In nucleotides, the CDR3 is TGCGCCAGCAGCCAGGCTAGCGGGCGCTACAATGAGCAGTTCTTC. Its translation: CASSQASGRYNEQFF. The rearrangement links TRBV4-1 to TRBJ2-1; TRBD2 aligns across 8 bases. The germline V gene has CDR1 MGHRA and CDR2 YSYEKL. This CDR3 has 15 amino acids. V lost 3 bases and J lost 3; bases outside the gene matches: 4.

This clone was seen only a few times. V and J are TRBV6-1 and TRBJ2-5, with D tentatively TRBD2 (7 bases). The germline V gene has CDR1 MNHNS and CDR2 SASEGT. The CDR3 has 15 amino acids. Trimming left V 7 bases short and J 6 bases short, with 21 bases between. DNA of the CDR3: TGTGCCAGCACCACCGAGGGGGGGGCGGCAAAGACCCAGTACTTC. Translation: CASTTEGGAAKTQYF.

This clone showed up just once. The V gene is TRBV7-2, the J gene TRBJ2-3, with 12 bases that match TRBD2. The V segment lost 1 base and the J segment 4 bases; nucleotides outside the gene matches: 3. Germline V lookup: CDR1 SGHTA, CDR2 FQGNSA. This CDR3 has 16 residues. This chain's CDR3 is CASSLGLAGGADTQYF. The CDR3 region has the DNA TGTGCCAGCAGCTTAGGGCTAGCGGGAGGGGCAGATACGCAGTATTTT.

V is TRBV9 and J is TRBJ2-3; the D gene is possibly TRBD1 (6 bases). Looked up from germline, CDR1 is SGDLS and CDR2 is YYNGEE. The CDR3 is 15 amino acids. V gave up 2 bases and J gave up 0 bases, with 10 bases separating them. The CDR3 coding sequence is TGTGCCAGCAGCGTCCGACAGGCTAGCACAGATACGCAGTATTTT. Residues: CASSVRQASTDTQYF.

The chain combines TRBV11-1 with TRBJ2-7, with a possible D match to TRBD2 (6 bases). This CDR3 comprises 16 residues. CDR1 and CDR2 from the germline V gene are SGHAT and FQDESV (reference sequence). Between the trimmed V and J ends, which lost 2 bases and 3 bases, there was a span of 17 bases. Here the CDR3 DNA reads TGTGCCAGCAGCTTAACGTGGGGGGATAACGGCTACGAGCAGTACTTC. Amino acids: CASSLTWGDNGYEQYF. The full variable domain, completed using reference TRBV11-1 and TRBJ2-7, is EAEVAQSPRYKITEKSQAVAFWCDPISGHATLYWYRQILGQGPELLVQFQDESVVDDSQLPKDRFSAERLKGVDSTLKIQPAELGDSAMYLCASSLTWGDNGYEQYFGPGTRLTVT.

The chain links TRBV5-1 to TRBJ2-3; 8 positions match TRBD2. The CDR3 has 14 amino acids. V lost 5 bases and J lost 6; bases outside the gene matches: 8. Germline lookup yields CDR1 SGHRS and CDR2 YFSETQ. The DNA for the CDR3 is TGCGCCAGCAGGGTAGCGGGAAGGACGGATACGCAGTATTTT. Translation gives CASRVAGRTDTQYF.

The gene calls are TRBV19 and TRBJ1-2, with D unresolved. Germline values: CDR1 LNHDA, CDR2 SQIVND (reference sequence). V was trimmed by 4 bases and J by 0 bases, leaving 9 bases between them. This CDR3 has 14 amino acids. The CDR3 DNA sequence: TGTGCCAGTAGTAGGCCAGATTCTAACTATGGCTACACCTTC. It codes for CASSRPDSNYGYTF.

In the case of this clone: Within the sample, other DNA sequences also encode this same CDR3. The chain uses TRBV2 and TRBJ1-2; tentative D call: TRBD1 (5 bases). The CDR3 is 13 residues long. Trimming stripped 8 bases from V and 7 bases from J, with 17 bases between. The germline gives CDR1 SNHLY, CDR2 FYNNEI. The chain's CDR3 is CASGGTGGGGYTF. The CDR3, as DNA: TGTGCCAGCGGGGGTACGGGGGGAGGTGGCTACACCTTC.

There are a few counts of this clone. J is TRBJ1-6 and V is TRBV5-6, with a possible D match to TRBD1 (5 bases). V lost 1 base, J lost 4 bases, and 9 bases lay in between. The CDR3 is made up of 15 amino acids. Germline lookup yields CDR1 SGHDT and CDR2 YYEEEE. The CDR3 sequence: CASSLNGGYNSPLHF. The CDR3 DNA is TGTGCCAGCAGCTTGAATGGGGGATATAATTCACCCCTCCACTTT.

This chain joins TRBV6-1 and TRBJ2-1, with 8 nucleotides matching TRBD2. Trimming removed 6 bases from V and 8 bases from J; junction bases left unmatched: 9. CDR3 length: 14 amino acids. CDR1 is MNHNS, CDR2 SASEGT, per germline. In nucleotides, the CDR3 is TGTGCCAGCAGCGATCCCGGGACTAGAGATGAGCAGTTCTTC. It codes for CASSDPGTRDEQFF.

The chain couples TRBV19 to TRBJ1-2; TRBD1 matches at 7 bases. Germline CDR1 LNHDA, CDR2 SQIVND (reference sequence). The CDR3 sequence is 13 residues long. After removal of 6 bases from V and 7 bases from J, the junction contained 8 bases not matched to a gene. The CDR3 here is CASRPDRAAGYTF. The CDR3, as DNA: TGTGCCAGTAGGCCCGACAGGGCTGCTGGCTACACCTTC. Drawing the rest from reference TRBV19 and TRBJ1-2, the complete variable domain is DGGITQSPKYLFRKEGQNVTLSCEQNLNHDAMYWYRQDPGQGLRLIYYSQIVNDFQKGDIAEGYSVSREKKESFPLTVTSAQKNPTAFYLCASRPDRAAGYTFGSGTRLTVV.

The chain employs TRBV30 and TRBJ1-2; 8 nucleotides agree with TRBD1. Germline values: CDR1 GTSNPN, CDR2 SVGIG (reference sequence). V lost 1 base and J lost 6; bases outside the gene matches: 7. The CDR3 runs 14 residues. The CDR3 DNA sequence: TGTGCCTGGAGTGAGACAGGGGAAGTAAATGGCTACACCTTC. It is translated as CAWSETGEVNGYTF.

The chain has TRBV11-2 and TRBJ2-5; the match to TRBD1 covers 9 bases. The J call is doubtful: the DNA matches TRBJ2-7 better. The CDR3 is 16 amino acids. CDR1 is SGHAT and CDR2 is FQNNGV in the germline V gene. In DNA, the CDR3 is TGTGCCAGCAGGTCTCAGGGACAGGGAATATACTACGAGCAGTACTTC. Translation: CASRSQGQGIYYEQYF.

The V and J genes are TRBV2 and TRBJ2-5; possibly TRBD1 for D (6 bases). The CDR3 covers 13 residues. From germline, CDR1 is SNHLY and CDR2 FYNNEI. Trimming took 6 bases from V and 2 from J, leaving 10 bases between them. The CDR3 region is CASSLQGQETQYF. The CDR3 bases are TGTGCCAGCAGCTTACAGGGTCAAGAGACCCAGTACTTC.

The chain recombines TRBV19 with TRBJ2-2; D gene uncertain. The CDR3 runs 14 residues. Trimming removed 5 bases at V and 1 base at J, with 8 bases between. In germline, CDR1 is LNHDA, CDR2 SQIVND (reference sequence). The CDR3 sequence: CASSPWLNTGELFF. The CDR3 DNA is TGTGCCAGTAGTCCATGGCTGAACACCGGGGAGCTGTTTTTT.

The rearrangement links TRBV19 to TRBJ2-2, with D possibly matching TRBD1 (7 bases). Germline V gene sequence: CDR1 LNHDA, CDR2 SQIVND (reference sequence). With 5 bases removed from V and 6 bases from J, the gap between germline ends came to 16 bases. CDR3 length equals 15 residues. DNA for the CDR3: TGTGCCAGTAGTGCCGGGGGACAGTTATCCGGGGAGCTGTTTTTT. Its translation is CASSAGGQLSGELFF.

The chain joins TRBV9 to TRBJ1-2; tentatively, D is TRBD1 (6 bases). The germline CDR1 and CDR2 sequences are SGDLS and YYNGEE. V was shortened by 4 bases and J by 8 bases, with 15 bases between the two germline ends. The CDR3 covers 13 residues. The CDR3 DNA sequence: TGTGCCAGCAGCTTGCACAGGGATGAGGGCTACACCTTC. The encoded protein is CASSLHRDEGYTF.

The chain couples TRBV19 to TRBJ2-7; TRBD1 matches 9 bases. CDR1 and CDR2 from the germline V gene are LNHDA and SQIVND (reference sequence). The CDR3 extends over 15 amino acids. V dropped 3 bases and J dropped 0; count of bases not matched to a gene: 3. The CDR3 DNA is TGTGCCAGTAGTATCGGGACAGGGTCCTCCTACGAGCAGTACTTC. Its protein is CASSIGTGSSYEQYF.

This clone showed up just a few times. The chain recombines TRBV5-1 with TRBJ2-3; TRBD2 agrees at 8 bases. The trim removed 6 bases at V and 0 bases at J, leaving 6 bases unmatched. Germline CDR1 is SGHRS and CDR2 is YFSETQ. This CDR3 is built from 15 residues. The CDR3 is CASNREGPSTDTQYF. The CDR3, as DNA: TGCGCCAGCAACCGGGAGGGACCAAGCACAGATACGCAGTATTTT.

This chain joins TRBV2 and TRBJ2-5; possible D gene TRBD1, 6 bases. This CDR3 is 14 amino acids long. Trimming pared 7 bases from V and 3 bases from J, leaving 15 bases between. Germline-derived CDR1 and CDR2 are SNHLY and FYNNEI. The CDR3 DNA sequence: TGTGCCAGCACTCGACAGGACGCTGAAGAGACCCAGTACTTC. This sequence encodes CASTRQDAEETQYF.

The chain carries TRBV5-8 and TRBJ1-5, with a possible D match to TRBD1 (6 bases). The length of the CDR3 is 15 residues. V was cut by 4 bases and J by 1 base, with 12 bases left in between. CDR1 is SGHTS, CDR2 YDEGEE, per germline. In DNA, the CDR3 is TGTGCCAGCAGCGCAGGGGCTGCAAGCAATCAGCCCCAGCATTTT. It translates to CASSAGAASNQPQHF.

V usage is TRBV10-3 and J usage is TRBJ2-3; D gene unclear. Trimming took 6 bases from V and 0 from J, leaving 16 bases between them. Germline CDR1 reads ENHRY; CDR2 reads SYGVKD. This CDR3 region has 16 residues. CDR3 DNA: TGTGCCATCAGAGCCCCGACGGATTCTAGCACAGATACGCAGTATTTT. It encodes CAIRAPTDSSTDTQYF.

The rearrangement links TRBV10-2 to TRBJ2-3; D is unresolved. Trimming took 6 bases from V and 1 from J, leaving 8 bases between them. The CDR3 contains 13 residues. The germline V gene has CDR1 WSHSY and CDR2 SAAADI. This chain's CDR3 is CASSQQRTDTQYF. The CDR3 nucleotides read TGCGCCAGCAGCCAACAGCGCACAGATACGCAGTATTTT.